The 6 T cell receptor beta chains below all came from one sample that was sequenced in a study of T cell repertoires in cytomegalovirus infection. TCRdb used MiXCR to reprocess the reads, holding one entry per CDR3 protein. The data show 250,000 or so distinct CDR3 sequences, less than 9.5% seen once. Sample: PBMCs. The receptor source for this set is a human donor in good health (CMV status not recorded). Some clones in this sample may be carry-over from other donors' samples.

In DNA form, the CDR3 reads TGTGCCAGCAGTCTCAATAGCCTAGCGGTCCAAGAGACCCAGTACTTC. The encoded protein is CASSLNSLAVQETQYF. The genes are TRBV7-8 and TRBJ2-5; 7 bases line up with TRBD2. Germline V lookup: CDR1 SGHVS, CDR2 FQNEAQ. The CDR3 has 16 residues. V lost 6 bases, J lost 1 base, and 11 bases stayed unmatched.

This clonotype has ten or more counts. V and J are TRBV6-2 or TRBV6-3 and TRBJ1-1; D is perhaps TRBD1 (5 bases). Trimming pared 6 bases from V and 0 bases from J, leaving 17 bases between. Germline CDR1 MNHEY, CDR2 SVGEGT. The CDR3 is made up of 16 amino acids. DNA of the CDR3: TGTGCCAGCAGAGGGGAATTGGGGTCCATGAACACTGAAGCTTTCTTT. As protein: CASRGELGSMNTEAFF.

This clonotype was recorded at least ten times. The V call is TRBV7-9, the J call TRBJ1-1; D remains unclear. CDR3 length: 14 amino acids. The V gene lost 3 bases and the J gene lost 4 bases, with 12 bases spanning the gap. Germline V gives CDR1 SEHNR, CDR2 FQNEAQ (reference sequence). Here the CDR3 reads CASSFSEYVTEAFF. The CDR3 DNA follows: TGTGCCAGCAGCTTTTCGGAGTACGTCACTGAAGCTTTCTTT.

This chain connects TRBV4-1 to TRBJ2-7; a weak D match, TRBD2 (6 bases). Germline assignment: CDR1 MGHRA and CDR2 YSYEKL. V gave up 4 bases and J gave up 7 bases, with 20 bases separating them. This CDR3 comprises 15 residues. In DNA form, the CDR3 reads TGCGCCAGCAGCCTTCAGGAGGGACGAGGTACAGAGCAGTACTTC. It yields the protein CASSLQEGRGTEQYF.

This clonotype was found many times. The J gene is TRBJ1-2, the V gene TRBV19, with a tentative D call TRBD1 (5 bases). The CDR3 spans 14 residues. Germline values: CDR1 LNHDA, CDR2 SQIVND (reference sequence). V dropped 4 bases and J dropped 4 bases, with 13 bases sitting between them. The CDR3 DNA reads TGTGCCAGTAGTAACGGGAAGGGGTTCTATGGCTACACCTTC. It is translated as CASSNGKGFYGYTF. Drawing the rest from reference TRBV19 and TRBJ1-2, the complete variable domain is DGGITQSPKYLFRKEGQNVTLSCEQNLNHDAMYWYRQDPGQGLRLIYYSQIVNDFQKGDIAEGYSVSREKKESFPLTVTSAQKNPTAFYLCASSNGKGFYGYTFGSGTRLTVV.

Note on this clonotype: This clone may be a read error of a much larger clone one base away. The CDR3 DNA reads as TGTACCAGCAGCTTACCCGCGACAGGGGAGGGCTACACCTTC. Translated, it gives CTSSLPATGEGYTF. This chain links TRBV7-3 with TRBJ1-2; 8 nucleotides agree with TRBD1. This CDR3 has 14 residues. Germline V gene sequence: CDR1 SGHTA, CDR2 FQGTGA.